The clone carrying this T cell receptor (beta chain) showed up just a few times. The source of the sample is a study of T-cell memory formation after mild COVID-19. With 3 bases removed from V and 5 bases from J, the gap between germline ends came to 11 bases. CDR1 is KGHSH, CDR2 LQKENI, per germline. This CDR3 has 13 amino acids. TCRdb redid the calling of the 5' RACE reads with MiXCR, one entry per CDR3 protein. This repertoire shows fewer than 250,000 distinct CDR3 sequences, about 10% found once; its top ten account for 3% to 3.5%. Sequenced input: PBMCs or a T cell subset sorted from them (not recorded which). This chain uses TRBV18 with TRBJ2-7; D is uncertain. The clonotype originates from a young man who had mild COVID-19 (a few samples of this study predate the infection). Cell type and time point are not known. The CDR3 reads CASSPGPDHEQYF. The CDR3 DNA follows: TGTGCCAGCTCACCCGGGCCAGACCACGAGCAGTACTTC.